Listed below are T cell receptor beta chains from one sample, sequenced in a study of T cell responses to AZD1222 COVID-19 vaccine. Profiling relied on immunoSEQ multiplex PCR, and the TCRdb table lists in-frame clones only, not all of them. The table shows roughly 54,000 clones, with roughly 90% occurring only once. The source was peripheral blood, collected 28 days after the second AZD1222 dose. Receptor source: an adult who received the AZD1222 COVID-19 vaccine. Each CDR3 is given with its conserved first and last residue. Each record gives: CDR3 protein, CDR3 DNA, V gene, clone size, J gene, D gene. The D gene is left open where the match is weak. Clone size is not always given. Where it is, it says once, few, many or a class for expanded clones.

CDR3aa: CASSFGGYHTEAFF
CDR3nt: TGCGCCAGCAGCTTTGGCGGGTACCACACTGAAGCTTTCTTT
v_gene: TRBV5-1
abundance: .
j_gene: TRBJ1-1
d_gene: .

CDR3aa: CASSQEGHSGNTIYF
CDR3nt: TGTGCCAGCAGCCAAGAGGGTCACTCTGGAAACACCATATATTTT
v_gene: TRBV3-1/TRBV3-2
abundance: .
j_gene: TRBJ1-3
d_gene: .

CDR3aa: CASSITRNTEAFF
CDR3nt: TGTGCCAGCAGCATTACAAGGAACACTGAAGCTTTCTTT
v_gene: TRBV12-3/TRBV12-4
abundance: .
j_gene: TRBJ1-1
d_gene: .

CDR3aa: CASSERGRQGRDNQPQHF
CDR3nt: TGTGCCAGCAGTGAGCGGGGACGACAGGGAAGGGATAATCAGCCCCAGCATTTT
v_gene: TRBV6-1
abundance: .
j_gene: TRBJ1-5
d_gene: TRBD1

CDR3aa: CASSFGGGLNTEAFF
CDR3nt: TGTGCCAGCAGCTTTGGAGGGGGATTGAACACTGAAGCTTTCTTT
v_gene: TRBV5-4
abundance: .
j_gene: TRBJ1-1
d_gene: .

CDR3aa: CASSPTRGETQYF
CDR3nt: TGTGCCAGCTCACCGACAAGGGGAGAGACCCAGTACTTC
v_gene: TRBV18
abundance: .
j_gene: TRBJ2-5
d_gene: .

CDR3aa: CASSTQETQYF
CDR3nt: TGTGCCAGCAGCACCCAAGAGACCCAGTACTTC
v_gene: TRBV11-3
abundance: .
j_gene: TRBJ2-5
d_gene: .

CDR3aa: CAWSPGGYGSYGYTF
CDR3nt: TGTGCCTGGAGCCCCGGGGGGTACGGGTCCTATGGCTACACCTTC
v_gene: TRBV30
abundance: .
j_gene: TRBJ1-2
d_gene: .

CDR3aa: CASSTHTGVANEKLFF
CDR3nt: TGTGCCAGCAGCACACACACAGGGGTGGCTAATGAAAAACTGTTTTTT
v_gene: TRBV27
abundance: .
j_gene: TRBJ1-4
d_gene: TRBD1

CDR3aa: CASSQVSSGGNTGELFF
CDR3nt: TGTGCCAGCAGCCAAGTTAGTAGCGGGGGAAACACCGGGGAGCTGTTTTTT
v_gene: TRBV3-1/TRBV3-2
abundance: once
j_gene: TRBJ2-2
d_gene: TRBD2

CDR3aa: CSVSFETQYF
CDR3nt: TGCAGCGTCTCGTTCGAGACCCAGTACTTC
v_gene: TRBV29-1
abundance: .
j_gene: TRBJ2-5
d_gene: .

CDR3aa: CASSENLEKLFF
CDR3nt: TGTGCCAGCAGTGAAAATCTTGAAAAACTGTTTTTT
v_gene: TRBV6-1
abundance: once
j_gene: TRBJ1-4
d_gene: .

CDR3aa: CASSLTGVTLSYEQYF
CDR3nt: TGTGCCAGCAGCTTGACTGGGGTGACGCTATCCTACGAGCAGTACTTC
v_gene: TRBV11-3
abundance: .
j_gene: TRBJ2-7
d_gene: .

CDR3aa: CASSQGGGRNYEQYF
CDR3nt: TGTGCCAGCAGCCAAGGTGGGGGACGCAACTACGAGCAGTACTTC
v_gene: TRBV4-2
abundance: .
j_gene: TRBJ2-7
d_gene: .

CDR3aa: CASSPRFGKEAFF
CDR3nt: TGTGCCAGCAGTCCCAGGTTTGGGAAAGAAGCTTTCTTT
v_gene: TRBV7-2
abundance: .
j_gene: TRBJ1-1
d_gene: .

CDR3aa: CASSLSGAYQETQYF
CDR3nt: TGTGCCAGCAGCTTAAGTGGCGCGTACCAAGAGACCCAGTACTTC
v_gene: TRBV11-3
abundance: .
j_gene: TRBJ2-5
d_gene: .

CDR3aa: CASSYDFSSGNTIYF
CDR3nt: TGTGCCAGCAGTTACGACTTCAGCTCTGGAAACACCATATATTTT
v_gene: TRBV6-2/TRBV6-3
abundance: .
j_gene: TRBJ1-3
d_gene: .

CDR3aa: CASTHRQADTEAFF
CDR3nt: TGTGCCAGTACCCACCGACAGGCAGACACTGAAGCTTTCTTT
v_gene: TRBV19
abundance: .
j_gene: TRBJ1-1
d_gene: .

CDR3aa: CASSLTGVDSPLHF
CDR3nt: TGCGCCAGCAGCCTGACAGGGGTTGATTCACCCCTCCACTTT
v_gene: TRBV4-1
abundance: .
j_gene: TRBJ1-6
d_gene: TRBD1

CDR3aa: CASILPSGGAGEQYF
CDR3nt: TGTGCCAGCATATTGCCTAGCGGAGGGGCTGGCGAGCAGTACTTC
v_gene: TRBV2
abundance: once
j_gene: TRBJ2-7
d_gene: TRBD2

CDR3aa: CATRDLGSGNTIYF
CDR3nt: TGTGCCACCAGAGACTTGGGCTCTGGAAACACCATATATTTT
v_gene: TRBV15
abundance: .
j_gene: TRBJ1-3
d_gene: .

CDR3aa: CASSLHSYNEQFF
CDR3nt: TGTGCCAGCAGCCTACACTCCTACAATGAGCAGTTCTTC
v_gene: TRBV5-8
abundance: .
j_gene: TRBJ2-1
d_gene: .

CDR3aa: CASSLLGGRARGTDTQYF
CDR3nt: TGTGCCAGCAGCTTACTCGGGGGGAGGGCTCGGGGCACAGATACGCAGTATTTT
v_gene: TRBV7-2
abundance: .
j_gene: TRBJ2-3
d_gene: TRBD2

CDR3aa: CASSPRQVGGTEAFF
CDR3nt: TGTGCCAGTAGTCCCCGACAGGTAGGAGGCACTGAAGCTTTCTTT
v_gene: TRBV19
abundance: .
j_gene: TRBJ1-1
d_gene: .

CDR3aa: CASSSRYDEQFF
CDR3nt: TGTGCCAGCAGTTCCAGGTACGATGAGCAGTTCTTC
v_gene: TRBV27
abundance: few
j_gene: TRBJ2-1
d_gene: .

CDR3aa: CATSGLPTDTQYF
CDR3nt: TGTGCCACCTCAGGACTTCCCACAGATACGCAGTATTTT
v_gene: TRBV19
abundance: .
j_gene: TRBJ2-3
d_gene: .

CDR3aa: CASSFLGPSYEQYF
CDR3nt: TGTGCCAGCAGCTTCCTAGGACCCTCCTACGAGCAGTACTTC
v_gene: TRBV5-5
abundance: .
j_gene: TRBJ2-7
d_gene: .

CDR3aa: CASSPQGGSGGYTF
CDR3nt: TGTGCCAGCAGTCCCCAAGGTGGCAGCGGAGGCTACACCTTC
v_gene: TRBV6-5
abundance: .
j_gene: TRBJ1-2
d_gene: .

CDR3aa: CASSPQGLAGAETQYF
CDR3nt: TGTGCCAGCAGCCCCCAGGGACTAGCGGGAGCAGAGACCCAGTACTTC
v_gene: TRBV7-9
abundance: .
j_gene: TRBJ2-5
d_gene: TRBD2

CDR3aa: CASSLHSQETQYF
CDR3nt: TGTGCCAGCAGTTTACATTCCCAAGAGACCCAGTACTTC
v_gene: TRBV12-3/TRBV12-4
abundance: .
j_gene: TRBJ2-5
d_gene: .

CDR3aa: CASSPSGAGGYTF
CDR3nt: TGTGCCAGCAGTCCGTCGGGGGCCGGTGGCTACACCTTC
v_gene: TRBV27
abundance: once
j_gene: TRBJ1-2
d_gene: .

CDR3aa: CASSLATGGSYNEQFF
CDR3nt: TGTGCCAGCAGCTTAGCGACAGGGGGGTCCTACAATGAGCAGTTCTTC
v_gene: TRBV7-9
abundance: .
j_gene: TRBJ2-1
d_gene: TRBD1

CDR3aa: CASSSLSYEQYF
CDR3nt: TGTGCCAGCAGTTCTCTGTCTTACGAGCAGTACTTC
v_gene: TRBV6-5
abundance: .
j_gene: TRBJ2-7
d_gene: .

CDR3aa: CASSAGGSNQPQHF
CDR3nt: TGTGCCAGCAGTGCGGGAGGGAGCAATCAGCCCCAGCATTTT
v_gene: TRBV2
abundance: once
j_gene: TRBJ1-5
d_gene: .

CDR3aa: CASSLLGAPGTGELFF
CDR3nt: TGTGCCAGCAGCTTACTGGGGGCCCCGGGCACCGGGGAGCTGTTTTTT
v_gene: TRBV7-2
abundance: .
j_gene: TRBJ2-2
d_gene: .

CDR3aa: CAIRTSGLSNTGELFF
CDR3nt: TGTGCCATCAGGACTAGCGGGCTCTCGAACACCGGGGAGCTGTTTTTT
v_gene: TRBV10-3
abundance: .
j_gene: TRBJ2-2
d_gene: TRBD2

CDR3aa: CSVEPRRRDGGINEQYF
CDR3nt: TGCAGCGTTGAACCGCGACGCCGGGACGGCGGGATCAACGAGCAGTACTTC
v_gene: TRBV29-1
abundance: .
j_gene: TRBJ2-7
d_gene: .

CDR3aa: CASSTSPTYEQYF
CDR3nt: TGTGCCAGTTCGACTTCGCCCACCTACGAGCAGTACTTC
v_gene: TRBV12-3/TRBV12-4
abundance: .
j_gene: TRBJ2-7
d_gene: .

CDR3aa: CASSLASDSSYEQYF
CDR3nt: TGTGCCAGCAGCTTAGCGTCGGACAGCTCCTACGAGCAGTACTTC
v_gene: TRBV7-6
abundance: .
j_gene: TRBJ2-7
d_gene: .

CDR3aa: CASSFGSYEQYF
CDR3nt: TGTGCCAGCAGCTTCGGATCTTACGAGCAGTACTTC
v_gene: TRBV7-8
abundance: once
j_gene: TRBJ2-7
d_gene: .

CDR3aa: CASSLRGTVAKNIQYF
CDR3nt: TGTGCCAGCAGCTTAAGAGGGACCGTAGCCAAAAACATTCAGTACTTC
v_gene: TRBV11-2
abundance: .
j_gene: TRBJ2-4
d_gene: .

CDR3aa: CASSRATGGNEQFF
CDR3nt: TGTGCCAGCAGCAGGGCAACGGGAGGGAATGAGCAGTTCTTC
v_gene: TRBV6-5
abundance: .
j_gene: TRBJ2-1
d_gene: TRBD2

CDR3aa: CASRPGGSGNTIYF
CDR3nt: TGTGCCAGCCGCCCGGGTGGCTCTGGAAACACCATATATTTT
v_gene: TRBV28
abundance: .
j_gene: TRBJ1-3
d_gene: .

CDR3aa: CASSSSPGPTLETQYF
CDR3nt: TGTGCCAGCAGCTCCTCCCCGGGACCCACCTTGGAGACCCAGTACTTC
v_gene: TRBV7-2
abundance: .
j_gene: TRBJ2-5
d_gene: .

CDR3aa: CASSLGTTSGGTDTQYF
CDR3nt: TGCGCCAGCAGCTTGGGGACGACTAGCGGGGGCACAGATACGCAGTATTTT
v_gene: TRBV5-1
abundance: .
j_gene: TRBJ2-3
d_gene: TRBD2

CDR3aa: CASSVTSSAGELFF
CDR3nt: TGTGCCAGTAGTGTGACTAGCTCGGCCGGGGAGCTGTTTTTT
v_gene: TRBV19
abundance: .
j_gene: TRBJ2-2
d_gene: TRBD2

CDR3aa: CASSLAGWAGELFF
CDR3nt: TGTGCCAGCAGCCTGGCGGGATGGGCCGGGGAGCTGTTTTTT
v_gene: TRBV11-3
abundance: .
j_gene: TRBJ2-2
d_gene: .

CDR3aa: CASSLGGLPGGEQFF
CDR3nt: TGTGCCAGCAGCTTAGGGGGACTCCCGGGGGGTGAGCAGTTCTTC
v_gene: TRBV7-2
abundance: .
j_gene: TRBJ2-1
d_gene: TRBD2

CDR3aa: CASSREAGLGEKLFF
CDR3nt: TGTGCCAGCAGCCGGGAGGCGGGGCTTGGTGAAAAACTGTTTTTT
v_gene: TRBV7-2
abundance: .
j_gene: TRBJ1-4
d_gene: .

CDR3aa: CASGGLAGGYNEQFF
CDR3nt: TGTGCCAGCGGGGGACTAGCGGGAGGCTACAATGAGCAGTTCTTC
v_gene: TRBV25-1
abundance: .
j_gene: TRBJ2-1
d_gene: TRBD2

CDR3aa: CASSQMAQNTDTQYF
CDR3nt: TGTGCCAGCAGCCAAATGGCCCAGAACACAGATACGCAGTATTTT
v_gene: TRBV3-1/TRBV3-2
abundance: .
j_gene: TRBJ2-3
d_gene: .

CDR3aa: CASSLTGFRDYGYTF
CDR3nt: TGTGCCAGCAGCCTAACAGGGTTTAGGGACTATGGCTACACCTTC
v_gene: TRBV5-4
abundance: .
j_gene: TRBJ1-2
d_gene: .

CDR3aa: CASSLDVDQPQHF
CDR3nt: TGCGCCAGCAGCCTGGACGTCGATCAGCCCCAGCATTTT
v_gene: TRBV5-1
abundance: .
j_gene: TRBJ1-5
d_gene: .

CDR3aa: CASSLGGYGYTF
CDR3nt: TGTGCCAGCAGCCTAGGGGGGTATGGCTACACCTTC
v_gene: TRBV4-2
abundance: .
j_gene: TRBJ1-2
d_gene: .

CDR3aa: CASSLVSGRAAEQFF
CDR3nt: TGTGCCAGCAGCTTAGTTAGCGGGAGGGCTGCTGAGCAGTTCTTC
v_gene: TRBV11-3
abundance: .
j_gene: TRBJ2-1
d_gene: TRBD2

CDR3aa: CASSEFQPQHF
CDR3nt: TGTGCCAGCAGTGAATTTCAGCCCCAGCATTTT
v_gene: TRBV6-1
abundance: .
j_gene: TRBJ1-5
d_gene: .

CDR3aa: CASSLKPGHQNTEAFF
CDR3nt: TGTGCCAGCAGCTTAAAACCGGGACACCAGAACACTGAAGCTTTCTTT
v_gene: TRBV11-3
abundance: .
j_gene: TRBJ1-1
d_gene: .